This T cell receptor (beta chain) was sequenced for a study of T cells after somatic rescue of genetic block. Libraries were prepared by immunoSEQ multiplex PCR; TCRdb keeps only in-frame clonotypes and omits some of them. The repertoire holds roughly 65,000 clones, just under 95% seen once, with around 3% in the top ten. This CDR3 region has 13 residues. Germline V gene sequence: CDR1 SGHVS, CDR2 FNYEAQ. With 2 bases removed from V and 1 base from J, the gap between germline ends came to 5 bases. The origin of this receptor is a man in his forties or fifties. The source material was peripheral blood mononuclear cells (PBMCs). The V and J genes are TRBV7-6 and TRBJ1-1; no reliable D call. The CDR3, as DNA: TGTGCCAGCAGCTTAAGCAAGAACACTGAAGCTTTCTTT. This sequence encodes CASSLSKNTEAFF.